A single sample is the source of the 24 T cell receptor beta chains below, sequenced in a study of T cell responses to AZD1222 COVID-19 vaccine. Here immunoSEQ multiplex PCR was the method, and the copy in TCRdb shows in-frame clones only, minus some. In the table there are some 150,000 clones, roughly 90% of which are singletons. The sequencing used peripheral blood, collected on day 0 of AZD1222 vaccination. These TCRs come from an adult in good health.

The V and J genes are TRBV11-2 and TRBJ2-5; TRBD2 might be the D (5 bases). The V gene's germline CDR1 is SGHAT and CDR2 FQNNGV. The V end was cut by 5 bases, the J end by 5 bases, with 12 bases between. There are 13 residues in the CDR3. As DNA, the CDR3 is TGTGCCAGCAGCCCCGACCCGGGGGAGACCCAGTACTTC. The encoded protein is CASSPDPGETQYF.

In regard to this clone: At the DNA level, this CDR3 is encoded by other sequences in the same sample as well. The DNA of the CDR3 is TGTGCCAGTAGCAGGGGGGGGAACACTGAAGCTTTCTTT. Translating gives CASSRGGNTEAFF. The chain is built from TRBV19 and TRBJ1-1; 7 bases line up with TRBD1. Germline V gene lookup returns CDR1 LNHDA and CDR2 SQIVND (reference sequence). This CDR3 comprises 13 residues. Trimming at V came to 6 bases and at J to 1 base, leaving 2 bases not matched to a gene.

The chain links TRBV14 to TRBJ1-2, with a possible D match to TRBD1 (5 bases). Trimming took off 1 base at V and 13 bases at J, with 13 bases between the two ends. Germline V gene data show CDR1 as SGHDN and CDR2 as FVKESK. The CDR3 extends over 12 amino acids. The CDR3 coding sequence is TGTGCCAGCAGCCAAGCCCGGACGGGGGGCACCTTC. Residues: CASSQARTGGTF. The full variable domain, in which reference TRBV14 and TRBJ1-2 provide the parts outside the CDR3, is EAGVTQFPSHSVIEKGQTVTLRCDPISGHDNLYWYRRVMGKEIKFLLHFVKESKQDESGMPNNRFLAERTGGTYSTLKVQPAELEDSGVYFCASSQARTGGTFGSGTRLTVV.

The rearrangement uses TRBV7-3 and TRBJ2-4, with 7 bases matching TRBD2. After removal of 2 bases from V and 6 bases from J, the junction contained 4 bases not matched to a gene. CDR3 length: 14 amino acids. Germline CDR1 reads SGHTA; CDR2 reads FQGTGA. The CDR3 region has the DNA TGTGCCAGCAGCTTAGGGGGGGACTTAAACATTCAGTACTTC. Protein product: CASSLGGDLNIQYF.

The CDR3 sequence is CASSKTENEKLFF. The CDR3, as DNA: TGTGCCAGCAGTAAGACAGAAAATGAAAAACTGTTTTTT. V gene TRBV6-6 combines with J gene TRBJ1-4, with D possibly being TRBD1 (5 bases). In germline, CDR1 is MNHNY, CDR2 SVGAGI (reference sequence). The V gene lost 5 bases and the J gene lost 5 bases, with 9 bases spanning the gap. The CDR3 covers 13 residues.

The gene calls are TRBV7-2 and TRBJ2-5; D is possibly TRBD1 or TRBD2 (5 bases each). Trimming left V 5 bases short and J 3 bases short, with 16 bases between. Germline V gives CDR1 SGHTA, CDR2 FQGNSA. The CDR3 totals 15 residues. The CDR3 coding sequence is TGTGCCAGCAGCGCTTCCGGGACCCCGGAAGAGACCCAGTACTTC. Amino acids: CASSASGTPEETQYF. The variable domain in full, with the rest retrieved from reference TRBV7-2 and TRBJ2-5, is GAGVSQSPSNKVTEKGKDVELRCDPISGHTALYWYRQSLGQGLEFLIYFQGNSAPDKSGLPSDRFSAERTGGSVSTLTIQRTQQEDSAVYLCASSASGTPEETQYFGPGTRLLVL.

V and J are TRBV18 and TRBJ1-5; 9 positions agree with TRBD1. From germline, CDR1 is KGHSH and CDR2 LQKENI. With 3 bases clipped from V and 6 bases from J, the junction kept 6 bases outside the gene matches. The CDR3 consists of 15 residues. DNA of the CDR3: TGTGCCAGCTCACCCATACAGGGGGCAGGTCAGCCCCAGCATTTT. It encodes CASSPIQGAGQPQHF.

V usage is TRBV7-7 and J usage is TRBJ2-1; D uncertain. V was shortened by 5 bases and J by 0 bases, with 11 bases between the two germline ends. The length of the CDR3 is 15 residues. The germline CDR1 and CDR2 sequences are SSHAT and FNYEAQ (reference sequence). The CDR3 nucleotides are TGTGCCAGCAGCCCCTCGACGGTCTCCTACAATGAGCAGTTCTTC. This gives the protein CASSPSTVSYNEQFF.

This sequence joins TRBV19 and TRBJ2-5, with TRBD2 as a possible D gene (6 bases). There are 14 residues in the CDR3. Deletions cut 4 bases from V and 5 bases from J, with 14 bases between. CDR1 is LNHDA and CDR2 is SQIVND in the germline V gene (reference sequence). The CDR3 region is CASSRGLRGETQYF. The DNA of the CDR3 is TGTGCCAGTAGTAGGGGACTCCGAGGGGAGACCCAGTACTTC.

The gene calls are TRBV5-4 and TRBJ2-7, with 9 bases lining up with TRBD1. After removal of 3 bases from V and 4 bases from J, the junction contained 11 bases not matched to a gene. Germline CDR1 and CDR2: SGHNT and YYREEE (reference sequence). This CDR3 has 16 amino acids. CDR3 nucleotide sequence: TGTGCCAGCAGCTCCCTGACCCTGGGACAGGGTTACGAGCAGTACTTC. It codes for CASSSLTLGQGYEQYF.

The chain employs TRBV4-3 and TRBJ2-2; no definite D call. The CDR3 extends over 12 amino acids. Trimming stripped 4 bases from V and 8 bases from J, with 8 bases between. From germline, CDR1 is LGHNA and CDR2 YSLEER. The CDR3 sequence is CASSLTGGELFF. CDR3 coding DNA: TGCGCCAGCAGCCTGACTGGGGGGGAGCTGTTTTTT.

The V gene is TRBV12-5, the J gene TRBJ2-5, with a possible D match to TRBD2 (7 bases). There are 16 residues in the CDR3. Germline V gives CDR1 LGHNT, CDR2 FRNRAP. Trimming took off 0 bases at V and 4 bases at J, with 15 bases between the two ends. The CDR3 DNA sequence: TGTGCTAGTGGTTTGGTACAGGGAGGGGGAGGAGAGACCCAGTACTTC. This gives the protein CASGLVQGGGGETQYF.

CDR3 residues: CASSKSATTGLVGYTF. The CDR3 coding sequence is TGTGCCAGCAGCAAAAGCGCCACAACAGGGTTAGTTGGCTACACCTTC. The rearrangement links TRBV5-4 to TRBJ1-2; D is possibly TRBD1 (6 bases). The CDR3 totals 16 residues. The V gene's germline CDR1 is SGHNT and CDR2 YYREEE (reference sequence). V shed 4 bases and J shed 7 bases, with 23 bases lying between them.

The V gene is TRBV11-1, the J gene TRBJ2-7; no definite D call. Trimming removed 2 bases at V and 2 bases at J, with 13 bases between. Germline CDR1 SGHAT, CDR2 FQDESV (reference sequence). The CDR3 is 15 amino acids. CDR3 DNA: TGTGCCAGCAGCTTAAATTTCGGCAGTACCTACGAGCAGTACTTC. The encoded protein is CASSLNFGSTYEQYF.

V and J are TRBV24-1 and TRBJ2-1; D may be TRBD2 (6 bases). CDR3 length equals 17 residues. V lost 6 bases and J lost 7, with 24 bases in between. Germline V gene sequence: CDR1 KGHDR, CDR2 SFDVKD. The CDR3 DNA is TGTGCCACCAGTCGAAAACCCGGGACTGCGGGGAGGAATGAGCAGTTCTTC. Its translation: CATSRKPGTAGRNEQFF.

The chain employs TRBV11-2 and TRBJ2-5; no clear D. This CDR3 comprises 16 residues. Between the trimmed V and J ends, which lost 1 base and 8 bases, there was a span of 20 bases. Germline values: CDR1 SGHAT, CDR2 FQNNGV. The CDR3 DNA reads as TGTGCCAGCAGCTTAGTTGGTTCACACCACCAGAATACCCAGTACTTC. Translated, it gives CASSLVGSHHQNTQYF.

The chain links TRBV18 to TRBJ1-1; unclear D gene. The V gene's germline CDR1 is KGHSH and CDR2 LQKENI. This CDR3 is built from 14 residues. Trimming shortened V by 2 bases and J by 0 bases, and 7 bases separated the two germline ends. DNA for the CDR3: TGTGCCAGCTCACCAGTGGAACTGAACACTGAAGCTTTCTTT. Protein: CASSPVELNTEAFF.

In DNA form, the CDR3 reads TGTGCCAGCAGTTCCGACAGCGGGGGGCGGGAGACCCAGTACTTC. Its translation is CASSSDSGGRETQYF. The chain combines TRBV5-4 with TRBJ2-5, with TRBD2 identical over 9 bases. There are 15 residues in the CDR3. With V trimmed by 5 bases and J by 5 bases, 10 bases remained unmatched. Germline V gene data show CDR1 as SGHNT and CDR2 as YYREEE (reference sequence).

The gene calls are TRBV5-1 and TRBJ2-1; the D call may be TRBD1 or TRBD2 (5 bases each). With 2 bases removed from V and 8 bases from J, the gap between germline ends came to 17 bases. Germline CDR1 SGHRS, CDR2 YFSETQ. This CDR3 has 15 residues. CDR3 sequence reads: CASSFTSFDSDEQFF. As DNA, the CDR3 is TGCGCCAGCAGCTTCACTAGTTTTGACAGCGATGAGCAGTTCTTC.

J is TRBJ1-2 and V is TRBV29-1; 8 bases agree with TRBD1. The CDR3 spans 12 residues. With 7 bases clipped from V and 4 bases from J, the junction kept 5 bases outside the gene matches. The germline gives CDR1 SQVTM, CDR2 ANQGSEA. The CDR3 sequence is CSGGQGAYGYTF. The CDR3 DNA reads as TGCAGCGGTGGACAGGGCGCCTATGGCTACACCTTC.

The J gene is TRBJ2-6, the V gene TRBV19, with a weak D call TRBD2 (7 bases). The CDR3 has 16 amino acids. Trimming pared 7 bases from V and 2 bases from J, leaving 15 bases between. Germline loops: CDR1 LNHDA, CDR2 SQIVND (reference sequence). The CDR3 sequence: CASTHRGAAGANVLTF. The CDR3 DNA reads as TGTGCCAGTACTCATCGGGGGGCTGCTGGGGCCAACGTCCTGACTTTC.

This chain links TRBV28 with TRBJ1-5, with a tentative D call TRBD1 (6 bases). Germline values: CDR1 MDHEN, CDR2 SYDVKM. Trimming took off 4 bases at V and 7 bases at J, with 14 bases between the two ends. The CDR3 runs 14 residues. Here the CDR3 DNA reads TGTGCCAGCAGTTACAGGGTCGGTCTCCAGCCCCAGCATTTT. It codes for CASSYRVGLQPQHF.

This chain joins TRBV5-1 and TRBJ1-5, with D tentatively TRBD1 (5 bases). V was shortened by 0 bases and J by 7 bases, with 14 bases between the two germline ends. Germline V gene lookup returns CDR1 SGHRS and CDR2 YFSETQ. This CDR3 has 15 residues. DNA for the CDR3: TGCGCCAGCAGCTTGGAGTCAGGGAAAATCCAGCCCCAGCATTTT. This codes for CASSLESGKIQPQHF.

This chain joins TRBV6-2 or TRBV6-3 and TRBJ2-3; D is unclear. CDR1 and CDR2 (germline): MNHEY, SVGEGT. The CDR3 has 12 amino acids. V was pared by 2 bases and J by 6 bases, with 6 bases between. The CDR3 region is CASSYLTDTQYF. CDR3 sequence (DNA): TGTGCCAGCAGTTACCTCACCGATACGCAGTATTTT.